The 29 T cell receptor beta chains given below trace back to one sample, sequenced in a study of immune evolution from preneoplasia to lung adenocarcinoma. TCRdb keeps only in-frame clones here, not all; method: immunoSEQ multiplex PCR. This table holds 15,000 to 20,000 clones, roughly 90% found once. The sample was FFPE invasive lung adenocarcinoma tissue. The receptors stem from a person in their 70s with invasive lung adenocarcinoma.

The chain joins TRBV28 to TRBJ2-6; D remains ambiguous. Germline V CDR1 and CDR2: MDHEN, SYDVKM. Trimming removed 1 base at V and 1 base at J, with 5 bases between. This CDR3 contains 15 residues. The CDR3 here is CASSLSQSGANVLTF. CDR3 nucleotide sequence: TGTGCCAGCAGTTTATCACAGTCTGGGGCCAACGTCCTGACTTTC. The full variable domain, with the rest looked up from reference TRBV28 and TRBJ2-6, is DVKVTQSSRYLVKRTGEKVFLECVQDMDHENMFWYRQDPGLGLRLIYFSYDVKMKEKGDIPEGYSVSREKKERFSLILESASTNQTSMYLCASSLSQSGANVLTFGAGSRLTVL.

The chain recombines TRBV30 with TRBJ1-1, with 9 bases matching TRBD1. Germline CDR1 reads GTSNPN; CDR2 reads SVGIG (reference sequence). This CDR3 is built from 14 residues. V shed 3 bases, J shed 5 bases, and the junction held 7 bases outside the gene matches. The CDR3 DNA is TGTGCCTGGAGAGATACAGGGGGCGGTACTGAAGCTTTCTTT. Translation gives CAWRDTGGGTEAFF.

The chain links TRBV6-1 to TRBJ2-4; tentatively, D is TRBD1 (6 bases). In germline, CDR1 is MNHNS, CDR2 SASEGT. The CDR3 contains 13 residues. V was pared by 7 bases and J by 3 bases, with 10 bases between. CDR3 protein: CASKQDSKNIQYF. CDR3 coding DNA: TGTGCCAGCAAACAGGACAGCAAAAACATTCAGTACTTC.

In DNA, the CDR3 is TGTGCCAGTAGTGTTGAGGGACACAAGAATAATCAGCCCCAGCATTTT. Its translation: CASSVEGHKNNQPQHF. V and J are TRBV19 and TRBJ1-5; the D gene is possibly TRBD1 (6 bases). Per the germline V gene, CDR1 is LNHDA and CDR2 is SQIVND (reference sequence). CDR3 size: 16 residues. V was pared by 5 bases and J by 4 bases, with 18 bases between. The full variable domain, completed using reference TRBV19 and TRBJ1-5, is DGGITQSPKYLFRKEGQNVTLSCEQNLNHDAMYWYRQDPGQGLRLIYYSQIVNDFQKGDIAEGYSVSREKKESFPLTVTSAQKNPTAFYLCASSVEGHKNNQPQHFGDGTRLSIL.

This chain links TRBV4-2 with TRBJ2-7, with 12 bases matching TRBD2. CDR1 is LGHNA, CDR2 YNFKEQ, per germline. The CDR3 length is 17 residues. With 1 base clipped from V and 2 bases from J, the junction kept 6 bases outside the gene matches. CDR3 in DNA: TGTGCCAGCAGCCAAGTGAGGACTAGCGGGGACACCTACGAGCAGTACTTC. This translates into CASSQVRTSGDTYEQYF.

The chain is built from TRBV28 and TRBJ2-1; TRBD1 matches 8 bases. The CDR3 length is 16 residues. Germline V gene data show CDR1 as MDHEN and CDR2 as SYDVKM. After removal of 4 bases from V and 5 bases from J, the junction contained 10 bases not matched to a gene. The CDR3 sequence: CASSSPVTGVDNEQFF. The DNA for the CDR3 is TGTGCCAGCAGTTCCCCTGTGACAGGGGTGGACAATGAGCAGTTCTTC. Looking up the rest from reference TRBV28 and TRBJ2-1 gives the full variable domain: DVKVTQSSRYLVKRTGEKVFLECVQDMDHENMFWYRQDPGLGLRLIYFSYDVKMKEKGDIPEGYSVSREKKERFSLILESASTNQTSMYLCASSSPVTGVDNEQFFGPGTRLTVL.

V usage is TRBV15 and J usage is TRBJ2-3; 11 nucleotides agree with TRBD2. V shed 0 bases, J shed 2 bases, and the junction held 4 bases outside the gene matches. The CDR3 covers 17 residues. Germline-derived CDR1 and CDR2 are LNHNV and YYDKDF (reference sequence). Here the CDR3 DNA reads TGTGCCACCAGCAGAGAACTAGCGGGAGATCTCACAGATACGCAGTATTTT. Protein product: CATSRELAGDLTDTQYF. Filled out from reference TRBV15 and TRBJ2-3, the complete variable domain reads DAMVIQNPRYQVTQFGKPVTLSCSQTLNHNVMYWYQQKSSQAPKLLFHYYDKDFNNEADTPDNFQSRRPNTSFCFLDIRSPGLGDTAMYLCATSRELAGDLTDTQYFGPGTRLTVL.

This clone was recorded a few times. This chain uses TRBV11-2 with TRBJ2-2; D ambiguous. This CDR3 contains 16 residues. Trimming cost V 1 base and J 6 bases, with 15 bases left between them. Germline V CDR1 and CDR2: SGHAT, FQNNGV. Written as DNA, the CDR3 is TGTGCCAGCAGCTTAGTTAGTAGGGCAATCGCCGGGGAGCTGTTTTTT. This translates into CASSLVSRAIAGELFF.

V is TRBV7-9 and J is TRBJ2-5; 9 bases fit TRBD1. CDR1 and CDR2 (germline): SEHNR, FQNEAQ (reference sequence). V was clipped by 3 bases and J by 5 bases; unmatched bases: 4. CDR3 length: 14 amino acids. The CDR3 DNA reads TGTGCCAGCAGCTTTGGACAGGGGATCGAGACCCAGTACTTC. Protein: CASSFGQGIETQYF.

This rearrangement joins TRBV10-3 to TRBJ1-2; maybe TRBD1 (5 bases). The CDR3 extends over 13 amino acids. V was shortened by 6 bases and J by 4 bases, with 12 bases between the two germline ends. CDR1 ENHRY and CDR2 SYGVKD come from the germline V gene. Here the CDR3 reads CAIREGLGYGYTF. The CDR3 nucleotides are TGTGCCATCAGGGAGGGACTAGGCTATGGCTACACCTTC.

The chain is built from TRBV6-4 and TRBJ1-1; possibly TRBD1 for D (5 bases). The CDR3 runs 13 residues. Germline CDR1 is MRHNA and CDR2 is SNTAGT. Trimming removed 2 bases from V and 8 bases from J, with 12 bases in between. CDR3 DNA: TGTGCCAGCAGTGACGGGGCCCGGGAGGAAGCTTTCTTT. This encodes CASSDGAREEAFF.

The chain recombines TRBV10-3 with TRBJ1-2; 10 positions agree with TRBD1. Trimming removed 3 bases from V and 8 bases from J; junction bases left unmatched: 9. The germline CDR1 and CDR2 sequences are ENHRY and SYGVKD. This CDR3 region has 15 residues. The DNA of the CDR3 is TGTGCCATCAGTGACCCTGGGACAGGGGTAAGAGGCTACACCTTC. Residues: CAISDPGTGVRGYTF.

This clone showed up just once. V usage is TRBV9 and J usage is TRBJ1-1, with 7 bases that match TRBD1. CDR3 length: 14 amino acids. Germline trimming cut 4 bases from V and 2 bases from J; bases unmatched to any gene: 5. Per germline, CDR1 SGDLS and CDR2 YYNGEE. The CDR3: CASSPRGQNTEAFF. CDR3 in DNA: TGTGCCAGCAGCCCTAGGGGGCAAAACACTGAAGCTTTCTTT.

The chain has TRBV6-1 and TRBJ1-2, with D unclear. V lost 3 bases, J lost 5 bases, and 7 bases lay in between. This CDR3 region has 12 residues. Germline loops: CDR1 MNHNS, CDR2 SASEGT. This CDR3 reads CASSDRLYGYTF. DNA of the CDR3: TGTGCCAGCAGTGACAGGTTGTATGGCTACACCTTC.

The V and J genes are TRBV4-1 and TRBJ2-2; 16 bases line up with TRBD2. The CDR3 length is 19 residues. The ends lost 4 bases at V and 4 bases at J; junction bases unmatched: 9. Germline V gene data show CDR1 as MGHRA and CDR2 as YSYEKL. CDR3 in DNA: TGCGCCAGCAGCCTCCACCCGGGACTAGCGGGAGGGCCCACCGGGGAGCTGTTTTTT. Translation: CASSLHPGLAGGPTGELFF.

This clone was seen a handful of times. This sequence joins TRBV10-3 and TRBJ1-1, with 7 bases that match TRBD1. V shed 2 bases and J 4 bases; nucleotides not matched to a gene: 7. The CDR3 covers 15 residues. The germline V gene has CDR1 ENHRY and CDR2 SYGVKD. CDR3 region: CAISENRGGGTEAFF. In nucleotides, the CDR3 is TGTGCCATCAGTGAGAACAGGGGAGGGGGCACTGAAGCTTTCTTT.

The rearrangement joins TRBV2 to TRBJ2-3, with D possibly called TRBD1 or TRBD2 (5 bases each). The CDR3 spans 15 residues. Trimming left V 6 bases short and J 1 base short, with 14 bases between. In germline, CDR1 is SNHLY, CDR2 FYNNEI. The CDR3 nucleotides read TGTGCCAGCAGCCGACAGCGGACACGCACAGATACGCAGTATTTT. Translating it yields CASSRQRTRTDTQYF.

The chain links TRBV28 to TRBJ2-7; the match to TRBD1 covers 8 bases. The CDR3 length is 13 residues. Germline trimming cut 2 bases from V and 5 bases from J; bases unmatched to any gene: 2. Germline lookup yields CDR1 MDHEN and CDR2 SYDVKM. CDR3 amino acids: CASSLQGAHEQYF. As DNA, the CDR3 is TGTGCCAGCAGTTTACAGGGGGCCCACGAGCAGTACTTC.

V and J are TRBV20-1 and TRBJ2-7, with D perhaps matching TRBD2 (5 bases). Germline CDR1 and CDR2: DFQATT and SNEGSKA (reference sequence). The V gene lost 6 bases and the J gene lost 5 bases, with 11 bases spanning the gap. The CDR3 is 11 amino acids. The CDR3 is CSAEGWDEQYF. CDR3 coding DNA: TGCAGTGCCGAGGGATGGGACGAGCAGTACTTC.

V and J are TRBV5-1 and TRBJ2-5, with D possibly being TRBD1 (6 bases). The CDR3 is made up of 17 amino acids. The germline gives CDR1 SGHRS, CDR2 YFSETQ. V lost 4 bases to trimming and J lost 2 bases, with 21 bases between them. The CDR3 nucleotides are TGCGCCAGCAGCGATCTTTGGACAGATTTTAAACAAGAGACCCAGTACTTC. Residues: CASSDLWTDFKQETQYF.

The chain carries TRBV30 and TRBJ2-7; a possible D gene is TRBD1 (6 bases). The CDR3 spans 13 residues. Germline V CDR1 and CDR2: GTSNPN, SVGIG (reference sequence). Trimming shortened V by 3 bases and J by 5 bases, and 14 bases separated the two germline ends. The CDR3 bases are TGTGCCTGGAGATGGGGGCTGAGGGACGAGCAGTACTTC. It translates to CAWRWGLRDEQYF.

The genes are TRBV10-3 and TRBJ2-5; D ambiguous. V shed 3 bases and J shed 5 bases, with 4 bases lying between them. The germline gives CDR1 ENHRY, CDR2 SYGVKD. This CDR3 has 11 residues. The CDR3: CAISDRETQYF. The DNA of the CDR3 is TGTGCCATCAGTGACAGGGAGACCCAGTACTTC.

The chain has TRBV30 and TRBJ2-7; no firm D call. Germline CDR1 is GTSNPN and CDR2 is SVGIG (reference sequence). The CDR3 totals 13 residues. V was pared by 4 bases and J by 3 bases, with 13 bases between. Here the CDR3 DNA reads TGTGCCTGGACAGTGATTACGGACTACGAGCAGTACTTC. Amino acids: CAWTVITDYEQYF. Full variable domain (rest looked up from reference TRBV30 and TRBJ2-7): SQTIHQWPATLVQPVGSPLSLECTVEGTSNPNLYWYRQAAGRGLQLLFYSVGIGQISSEVPQNLSASRPQDRQFILSSKKLLLSDSGFYLCAWTVITDYEQYFGPGTRLTVT.

The chain has TRBV7-2 and TRBJ1-5; tentatively, D is TRBD1 (5 bases). V dropped 2 bases and J dropped 0 bases, with 8 bases sitting between them. The germline gives CDR1 SGHTA, CDR2 FQGNSA. The CDR3 runs 15 residues. The CDR3 loop reads CASSLQGDSNQPQHF. The CDR3 nucleotides are TGTGCCAGCAGCTTACAGGGAGATAGCAATCAGCCCCAGCATTTT.

The chain links TRBV30 to TRBJ1-1; 10 bases are a match to TRBD1. The germline V gene has CDR1 GTSNPN and CDR2 SVGIG (reference sequence). V lost 1 base, J lost 4 bases, and 6 bases stayed unmatched. The CDR3 totals 15 residues. CDR3 residues: CAWSARGDRGTEAFF. CDR3 DNA sequence: TGTGCCTGGAGTGCCCGAGGGGACAGGGGCACTGAAGCTTTCTTT.

CDR3 sequence reads: CASSVDRASTDTQYF. The CDR3 bases are TGCGCCAGCAGCGTGGACCGTGCTAGCACAGATACGCAGTATTTT. The chain combines TRBV5-1 with TRBJ2-3; unclear D gene. V dropped 4 bases and J dropped 0 bases, with 12 bases sitting between them. Per the germline V gene, CDR1 is SGHRS and CDR2 is YFSETQ. This CDR3 contains 15 residues.

This rearrangement joins TRBV7-8 to TRBJ1-1; the D is unclear. The CDR3 runs 17 residues. CDR1 and CDR2 from the germline V gene are SGHVS and FQNEAQ. V was pared by 5 bases and J by 3 bases, with 22 bases between. The DNA of the CDR3 is TGTGCCAGCAGCCCCACCACAACTTCCCTAGTGGACACTGAAGCTTTCTTT. Protein product: CASSPTTTSLVDTEAFF.

The genes are TRBV12-1 and TRBJ2-2; the table names TRBD1, a call not compared with the DNA. TRBV12-1 is a documented pseudogene. The CDR3 covers 15 residues. The CDR3 DNA follows: TGTGCCAGCAGCTACAAGGGGTCACCAACCGGGGAGCTGTTTTTT. Protein product: CASSYKGSPTGELFF.

This clone came up a few times. The chain is built from TRBV28 and TRBJ2-7; D is unresolved. CDR3 length equals 12 residues. In germline, CDR1 is MDHEN, CDR2 SYDVKM. V lost 5 bases to trimming and J lost 3 bases, with 8 bases between them. The DNA of the CDR3 is TGTGCCAGCAGTCGCCCCGGCTACGAGCAGTACTTC. This translates into CASSRPGYEQYF.